Following are 6 T cell receptor beta chains from one sample sequenced in a study of shared T cell receptors in the human thymus (dated by TCRdb to the early 2020s). The library was prepared using the immunoSEQ multiplex PCR assay. The table was pulled from immuneACCESS by TCRdb, which kept in-frame rearrangements only. Such tables lose some clones; where checked, under half of the loss comes from unresolved V genes, and the rest has no known cause. The sample contains hundreds of thousands of clones, more than 85% of them found a single time. Approximately 0.02% of the sample belongs to the ten largest clones. What was sequenced was thymocytes. These receptors originate from a human donor.

The chain joins TRBV19 to TRBJ1-5; D is unclear. V was cut by 3 bases and J by 0 bases, with 9 bases left in between. Germline V CDR1 and CDR2: LNHDA, SQIVND (reference sequence). This CDR3 contains 15 residues. The CDR3 here is CASSIHNYSNQPQHF. CDR3 in DNA: TGTGCCAGTAGTATCCATAACTATAGCAATCAGCCCCAGCATTTT.

This chain connects TRBV30 to TRBJ1-5; no firm D call. The V gene's germline CDR1 is GTSNPN and CDR2 SVGIG (reference sequence). The CDR3 has 19 amino acids. Trimming removed 3 bases from V and 0 bases from J, with 24 bases in between. The CDR3 here is CAWRPPGQTLVVSNQPQHF. Written as DNA, the CDR3 is TGTGCCTGGAGGCCCCCCGGGCAGACCCTAGTAGTTAGCAATCAGCCCCAGCATTTT. The full variable domain, completed using reference TRBV30 and TRBJ1-5, is SQTIHQWPATLVQPVGSPLSLECTVEGTSNPNLYWYRQAAGRGLQLLFYSVGIGQISSEVPQNLSASRPQDRQFILSSKKLLLSDSGFYLCAWRPPGQTLVVSNQPQHFGDGTRLSIL.

The chain links TRBV27 to TRBJ1-1; D possibly corresponds to TRBD1 (5 bases). V was shortened by 5 bases and J by 4 bases, with 14 bases between the two germline ends. The germline V gene has CDR1 MNHEY and CDR2 SMNVEV (reference sequence). This CDR3 is built from 14 residues. The CDR3 sequence: CASSPPEGSTEAFF. The CDR3 DNA is TGTGCCAGCAGTCCTCCGGAGGGGAGCACTGAAGCTTTCTTT.

J is TRBJ1-3 and V is TRBV28; perhaps TRBD1 as D (5 bases). Between the trimmed V and J ends, which lost 6 bases and 0 bases, there was a span of 12 bases. CDR3 length: 15 amino acids. CDR1 is MDHEN and CDR2 is SYDVKM in the germline V gene. CDR3 in amino acids: CASRLQDYSGNTIYF. CDR3 in DNA: TGTGCCAGCAGATTACAGGACTACTCTGGAAACACCATATATTTT.

The CDR3 DNA is TGTGCCAGCAGTCTGGGACTAGCGGGGGACCTTCTAGCCAAAAACATTCAGTACTTC. It is translated as CASSLGLAGDLLAKNIQYF. The gene calls are TRBV27 and TRBJ2-4; TRBD2 agrees at 14 bases. V lost 5 bases and J lost 0; bases outside the gene matches: 9. The CDR3 covers 19 residues. The germline gives CDR1 MNHEY, CDR2 SMNVEV (reference sequence).

V and J are TRBV28 and TRBJ2-1, with 7 bases fitting TRBD2. The CDR3 runs to 14 residues. The junction had 4 bases not matched to a gene; V was cut back by 4 bases and J by 4 bases. Germline lookup yields CDR1 MDHEN and CDR2 SYDVKM. The CDR3 loop reads CASSCGSFYNEQFF. CDR3 DNA: TGTGCCAGCAGTTGCGGGAGTTTTTACAATGAGCAGTTCTTC.